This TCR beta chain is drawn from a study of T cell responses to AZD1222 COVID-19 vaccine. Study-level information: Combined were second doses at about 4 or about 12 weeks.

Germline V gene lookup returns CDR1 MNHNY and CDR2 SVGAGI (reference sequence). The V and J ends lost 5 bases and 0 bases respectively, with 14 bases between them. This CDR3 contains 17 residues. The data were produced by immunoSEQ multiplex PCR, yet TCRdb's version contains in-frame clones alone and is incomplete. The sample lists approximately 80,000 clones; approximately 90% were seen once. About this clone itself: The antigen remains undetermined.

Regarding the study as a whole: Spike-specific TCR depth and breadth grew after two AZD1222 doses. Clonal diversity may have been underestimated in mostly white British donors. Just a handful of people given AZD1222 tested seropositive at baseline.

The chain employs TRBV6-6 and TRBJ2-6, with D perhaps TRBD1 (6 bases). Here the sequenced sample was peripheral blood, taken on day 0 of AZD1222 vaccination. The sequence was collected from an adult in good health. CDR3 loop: CASSPRDTYSGANVLTF. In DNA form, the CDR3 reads TGTGCCAGCAGTCCACGGGACACTTACTCTGGGGCCAACGTCCTGACTTTC.